A single sample gave rise to the 16 T cell receptor beta chains below, sequenced in a study of cytomegalovirus exposure and HLA in healthy donors. In the PCR, 60 Vbeta and 13 Jbeta primers were used. Sequencing used immunoSEQ multiplex PCR; TCRdb keeps in-frame clones, though not all of them. Here the sample spans 150,000 to 200,000 clones, about 72% being singletons. The specimen sequenced was PBMCs. Receptors originate from a male donor in good health and CMV-seronegative.

This chain uses TRBV6-4 with TRBJ1-6; possible D gene TRBD1, 6 bases. CDR1 MRHNA and CDR2 SNTAGT come from the germline V gene. The CDR3 is 15 residues long. Trimming cost V 1 base and J 10 bases, with 14 bases left between them. DNA of the CDR3: TGTGCCAGCAGTGACTTCCCAGGGGTCGGGTCACCCCTCCACTTT. It is translated as CASSDFPGVGSPLHF.

This chain uses TRBV5-1 with TRBJ1-4, with a weak D call TRBD1 (6 bases). V dropped 2 bases and J dropped 4 bases, with 9 bases sitting between them. This CDR3 has 14 amino acids. The germline V gene has CDR1 SGHRS and CDR2 YFSETQ. CDR3 loop: CASSLRGINEKLFF. CDR3 DNA: TGCGCCAGCAGCTTAAGGGGGATTAATGAAAAACTGTTTTTT.

The chain combines TRBV19 with TRBJ2-7, with D perhaps matching TRBD2 (6 bases). Between the trimmed V and J ends, which lost 5 bases and 1 base, there was a span of 6 bases. The CDR3 runs 12 residues. Germline V gene sequence: CDR1 LNHDA, CDR2 SQIVND (reference sequence). CDR3 in amino acids: CASSGGSYEQYF. CDR3 DNA: TGTGCCAGTAGTGGGGGGTCCTACGAGCAGTACTTC. The full variable domain, rest sourced from reference TRBV19 and TRBJ2-7, is DGGITQSPKYLFRKEGQNVTLSCEQNLNHDAMYWYRQDPGQGLRLIYYSQIVNDFQKGDIAEGYSVSREKKESFPLTVTSAQKNPTAFYLCASSGGSYEQYFGPGTRLTVT.

This clone turned up a few times. The chain employs TRBV2 and TRBJ1-4; 7 bases align to TRBD1. V was clipped by 4 bases and J by 3 bases; unmatched bases: 14. The CDR3 loop spans 18 amino acids. CDR1 is SNHLY and CDR2 is FYNNEI in the germline V gene. The DNA for the CDR3 is TGTGCCAGCAGTGTCGACAGGGCAGGGCCTAGAGCTAATGAAAAACTGTTTTTT. The encoded protein is CASSVDRAGPRANEKLFF.

The V and J genes are TRBV9 and TRBJ2-2; D is uncertain. V lost 0 bases to trimming and J lost 4 bases, with 7 bases between them. Germline V gene data show CDR1 as SGDLS and CDR2 as YYNGEE. There are 14 residues in the CDR3. This chain's CDR3 is CASSVGQITGELFF. Here the CDR3 DNA reads TGTGCCAGCAGCGTAGGGCAAATCACCGGGGAGCTGTTTTTT.

V gene TRBV5-4 combines with J gene TRBJ1-6; 10 bases fit TRBD1. J gave up 12 bases and V 7 bases, and 10 bases lay outside the gene matches. The CDR3 spans 14 residues. CDR1 is SGHNT, CDR2 YYREEE, per germline (reference sequence). The CDR3 protein is CASSGGTGALPLHF. CDR3 coding DNA: TGTGCCAGCTCCGGCGGGACAGGGGCTTTACCCCTCCACTTT.

The J gene is TRBJ1-2, the V gene TRBV7-9; 11 bases are a match to TRBD1. Per the germline V gene, CDR1 is SEHNR and CDR2 is FQNEAQ (reference sequence). The CDR3 totals 15 residues. V lost 5 bases, J lost 6 bases, and 8 bases stayed unmatched. The CDR3: CASSRGTGGRDGYTF. In DNA form, the CDR3 reads TGTGCCAGCAGCAGGGGGACAGGGGGTCGAGATGGCTACACCTTC.

This rearrangement joins TRBV6-6 to TRBJ1-5; 7 bases line up with TRBD1. Trimming took 10 bases from V and 3 from J; bases not matched to a gene: 9. Germline CDR1 is MNHNY and CDR2 is SVGAGI (reference sequence). CDR3 length: 14 residues. The CDR3 region is CATRPGGDNQPQHF. In DNA form, the CDR3 reads TGTGCCACTCGACCAGGGGGTGACAATCAGCCCCAGCATTTT.

The gene calls are TRBV9 and TRBJ2-6; maybe TRBD1 (8 bases). The germline V gene encodes CDR1 SGDLS and CDR2 YYNGEE. Trimming removed 7 bases at V and 3 bases at J, with 23 bases between. This CDR3 is built from 18 residues. CDR3 residues: CASARGGGQGRGANVLTF. The CDR3 nucleotides are TGTGCCAGCGCCAGGGGGGGAGGACAGGGACGTGGGGCCAACGTCCTGACTTTC.

The V call is TRBV27, the J call TRBJ2-1, with 9 nucleotides matching TRBD2. Germline CDR1 is MNHEY and CDR2 is SMNVEV (reference sequence). The CDR3 spans 12 residues. The junction had 1 base not matched to a gene; V was cut back by 7 bases and J by 6 bases. CDR3 region: CASKRGVNEQFF. DNA of the CDR3: TGTGCCAGCAAGCGGGGGGTCAATGAGCAGTTCTTC.

The rearrangement links TRBV4-3 to TRBJ2-7, with 8 bases lining up with TRBD1. Germline CDR1 LGHNA, CDR2 YSLEER. CDR3 length equals 15 residues. V lost 3 bases and J lost 2; bases outside the gene matches: 6. Written as DNA, the CDR3 is TGCGCCAGCAGCCAGTACCGGGACAGGACCTACGAGCAGTACTTC. Translation gives CASSQYRDRTYEQYF.

The gene calls are TRBV12-2 and TRBJ2-7; the listed D gene, TRBD1, was not tested against the DNA. TRBV12-2 represents a pseudogene. The CDR3 covers 21 residues. The CDR3: CASPRLEANRPAIYLHTEQYF. The CDR3 DNA is TGTGCAAGTCCGCGCTTAGAAGCAAACAGGCCGGCTATTTATCTCCATACCGAGCAGTACTTC.

V usage is TRBV11-3 and J usage is TRBJ2-2; 10 positions agree with TRBD2. The V segment lost 5 bases and the J segment 7 bases; nucleotides outside the gene matches: 10. The CDR3 has 16 residues. The V gene's germline CDR1 is SGHNT and CDR2 YENEEA. Here the CDR3 DNA reads TGTGCCAGCAGCCCCTCCGGGACTAGCGATAACGGGGAGCTGTTTTTT. This sequence encodes CASSPSGTSDNGELFF.

The V gene is TRBV5-1, the J gene TRBJ2-5; 9 nucleotides align to TRBD2. CDR3 length: 18 amino acids. Germline assignment: CDR1 SGHRS and CDR2 YFSETQ. Losses at the gene ends were 1 base for V and 1 base for J; bases not matched to a gene: 11. Here the CDR3 reads CASSLSGSGGPLQETQYF. The CDR3 nucleotides are TGCGCCAGCAGCTTGAGTGGGAGCGGGGGGCCCCTCCAAGAGACCCAGTACTTC.

With regard to this clone: Distinct nucleotide sequences in the sample also encode this CDR3. The CDR3 reads CASSQGADTQYF. CDR3 coding DNA: TGTGCCAGCAGCCAGGGGGCAGATACGCAGTATTTT. The chain is built from TRBV7-2 and TRBJ2-3; 7 nucleotides agree with TRBD1. This CDR3 has 12 residues. V shed 5 bases, J shed 4 bases, and the junction held 0 bases outside the gene matches. Germline CDR1 and CDR2: SGHTA and FQGNSA.

V usage is TRBV5-6 and J usage is TRBJ2-3; 8 positions agree with TRBD2. CDR3 length: 15 amino acids. J gave up 3 bases and V 1 base, and 4 bases lay outside the gene matches. Per germline, CDR1 SGHDT and CDR2 YYEEEE. The CDR3 loop is CASSLSPSGTDTQYF. The CDR3 nucleotides read TGTGCCAGCAGCTTGTCCCCTAGCGGGACAGATACGCAGTATTTT.